The 25 T cell receptor beta chains listed next were all sequenced from one sample in a study of blood T cells in healthy people across ages. The use of a sample-barcoded 5' primer and a J-beta primer mix characterized a second PCR of 7 to 11 cycles. TCRdb used MiXCR to reprocess the 5' RACE reads, holding one entry per CDR3 protein. In the table there are roughly 800,000 distinct CDR3 sequences, roughly 64% of which are singletons. The sequencing input was blood. These receptors were taken from a young man in good health.

This clonotype was found a few times. The chain combines TRBV10-3 with TRBJ2-7, with 8 positions matching TRBD1. The germline CDR1 and CDR2 sequences are ENHRY and SYGVKD. V was pared by 2 bases and J by 6 bases, with 3 bases of the junction left unmatched. This CDR3 is built from 13 residues. The chain's CDR3 is CAISENDRGEQYF. CDR3 in DNA: TGTGCCATCAGTGAGAACGACAGGGGCGAGCAGTACTTC.

The chain carries TRBV6-1 and TRBJ2-1, with D possibly TRBD1 on 5 matching bases. The germline V and J ends were trimmed by 5 bases and 5 bases, with 16 bases remaining between them. The CDR3 length is 15 residues. Germline assignment: CDR1 MNHNS and CDR2 SASEGT. The CDR3 reads CASSFRGGAHNEQFF. In DNA, the CDR3 is TGTGCCAGCAGTTTTCGTGGTGGGGCCCACAATGAGCAGTTCTTC.

The V gene is TRBV29-1, the J gene TRBJ2-1; 7 bases line up with TRBD2. CDR3 length: 11 residues. The germline V gene has CDR1 SQVTM and CDR2 ANQGSEA. V lost 6 bases and J lost 8; bases outside the gene matches: 4. The chain's CDR3 is CSVGRVDEQFF. The CDR3 DNA is TGCAGCGTGGGGAGGGTCGATGAGCAGTTCTTC.

The rearrangement uses TRBV5-6 and TRBJ1-5; D is unclear. Trimming removed 4 bases at V and 4 bases at J, with 21 bases between. CDR3 length equals 17 residues. Germline V lookup: CDR1 SGHDT, CDR2 YYEEEE. CDR3 DNA: TGTGCCAGCAGCGTCGGATCAGGCCTAGCAATAAATCAGCCCCAGCATTTT. Residues: CASSVGSGLAINQPQHF.

In its sample, this clonotype was seen a few times. The chain joins TRBV7-2 to TRBJ2-1; D gene ambiguous. CDR1 and CDR2 from the germline V gene are SGHTA and FQGNSA. This CDR3 contains 14 residues. Trimming took off 0 bases at V and 8 bases at J, with 11 bases between the two ends. CDR3 protein: CASSLARSNDEQFF. The CDR3 DNA reads TGTGCCAGCAGCTTAGCTCGGTCCAATGATGAGCAGTTCTTC.

The V and J genes are TRBV7-9 and TRBJ1-2; D unresolved. Germline CDR1 is SEHNR and CDR2 is FQNEAQ (reference sequence). V was cut by 2 bases and J by 5 bases, with 9 bases left in between. The CDR3 runs to 13 residues. CDR3 protein: CASSLTSFYGYTF. DNA for the CDR3: TGTGCCAGCAGCTTAACGTCTTTTTATGGCTACACCTTC.

A note on this clonotype: Germline and junction disagree at one end, which may indicate a read error. J is TRBJ2-7 and V is TRBV7-2; no firm D call. The CDR3 extends over 13 amino acids. Germline V CDR1 and CDR2: SGHTA, FQGNSA. CDR3 nucleotides: TGTGCCAGCAGCGTAGCCAGCAGCTACGAGCAGTACTTC. Translating gives CASSVASSYEQYF.

CDR3 DNA sequence: TGTGCCAGCAGTTCCTTTCCCCGCCGGGGTAAGATAGCTGAAAAACTGTTTTTT. Protein sequence: CASSSFPRRGKIAEKLFF. This chain joins TRBV28 and TRBJ1-4; D remains unclear. The CDR3 has 18 amino acids. Germline V gene lookup returns CDR1 MDHEN and CDR2 SYDVKM. Trimming cost V 4 bases and J 7 bases, with 25 bases left between them. Full variable domain (rest looked up from reference TRBV28 and TRBJ1-4): DVKVTQSSRYLVKRTGEKVFLECVQDMDHENMFWYRQDPGLGLRLIYFSYDVKMKEKGDIPEGYSVSREKKERFSLILESASTNQTSMYLCASSSFPRRGKIAEKLFFGSGTQLSVL.

This clonotype was detected a few times. V usage is TRBV7-9 and J usage is TRBJ2-7, with D maybe TRBD1 (5 bases). Germline V CDR1 and CDR2: SEHNR, FQNEAQ (reference sequence). V lost 4 bases, J lost 9 bases, and 10 bases lay in between. The CDR3 loop spans 11 amino acids. The CDR3 DNA reads TGTGCCAGCAGCTCCGAAGGGGTGCAGTACTTC. Translating gives CASSSEGVQYF.

The chain employs TRBV3-1 and TRBJ1-1; D is unclear. Germline assignment: CDR1 LGHDT and CDR2 YNNKEL (reference sequence). The V end lost 5 bases, the J end lost 3 bases, and 10 bases lay between the germline ends. The length of the CDR3 is 13 residues. The CDR3 DNA reads TGTGCCAGCAGCGCAAGTTTAGACACTGAAGCTTTCTTT. Translation gives CASSASLDTEAFF.

The chain uses TRBV27 and TRBJ2-1; D is ambiguous. CDR1 MNHEY and CDR2 SMNVEV come from the germline V gene (reference sequence). The V end was cut by 3 bases, the J end by 1 base, with 13 bases between. The CDR3 covers 16 residues. CDR3: CASSFVGTLSYNEQFF. As DNA, the CDR3 is TGTGCCAGCAGTTTTGTTGGAACCCTATCCTACAATGAGCAGTTCTTC.

V is TRBV30 and J is TRBJ2-5, with D perhaps matching TRBD1 (6 bases). The CDR3 sequence is 10 residues long. V was pared by 5 bases and J by 10 bases, with 11 bases between. CDR1 is GTSNPN and CDR2 is SVGIG in the germline V gene (reference sequence). The CDR3 nucleotides read TGTGCCTGGCCTCAAGGGGGCCAGTACTTC. It translates to CAWPQGGQYF.

The gene calls are TRBV20-1 and TRBJ1-1; D remains unclear. Trimming pared 8 bases from V and 1 base from J, leaving 11 bases between. Looked up from germline, CDR1 is DFQATT and CDR2 is SNEGSKA (reference sequence). This CDR3 has 12 residues. The DNA of the CDR3 is TGCAGTTCTCCGCAAGCGAACACTGAAGCTTTCTTT. Amino acids: CSSPQANTEAFF.

This chain joins TRBV2 and TRBJ2-7; perhaps TRBD2 as D (5 bases). The germline V and J ends were trimmed by 11 bases and 0 bases, with 20 bases remaining between them. The CDR3 length is 15 residues. Germline V gene data show CDR1 as SNHLY and CDR2 as FYNNEI. CDR3 sequence reads: CALLHTGLSSYEQYF. In DNA, the CDR3 is TGTGCCTTACTCCACACGGGGTTGAGCTCCTACGAGCAGTACTTC.

The chain has TRBV10-3 and TRBJ2-7, with 10 bases fitting TRBD2. CDR1 and CDR2 from the germline V gene are ENHRY and SYGVKD. This CDR3 comprises 12 residues. The ends lost 10 bases at V and 3 bases at J; junction bases unmatched: 3. This chain's CDR3 is CATWTSGYEQYF. The CDR3 DNA reads TGTGCCACCTGGACTAGCGGCTACGAGCAGTACTTC.

This chain uses TRBV12-3 or TRBV12-4 with TRBJ1-1; tentatively, D is TRBD1 (5 bases). The CDR3 runs to 14 residues. V was cut by 1 base and J by 6 bases, with 12 bases left in between. In nucleotides, the CDR3 is TGTGCCAGCAGTTTAGAAGGGGTCAGAGCTGAAGCTTTCTTT. It translates to CASSLEGVRAEAFF.

This chain joins TRBV20-1 and TRBJ2-3, with 9 bases identical to TRBD2. CDR1 and CDR2 (germline): DFQATT, SNEGSKA (reference sequence). This CDR3 comprises 13 residues. V lost 4 bases and J lost 6; bases outside the gene matches: 5. For the CDR3, the DNA is TGCAGTGCTACCGGGACTAGCTGGGATACGCAGTATTTT. Translating it yields CSATGTSWDTQYF.

V is TRBV19 and J is TRBJ1-2; 7 bases line up with TRBD1. The length of the CDR3 is 15 residues. Germline V CDR1 and CDR2: LNHDA, SQIVND (reference sequence). V lost 7 bases, J lost 5 bases, and 13 bases stayed unmatched. CDR3 in DNA: TGTGCCAGTACATCCCAGGGGGAGAATTTGTATGGCTACACCTTC. As protein: CASTSQGENLYGYTF.

The chain links TRBV10-3 to TRBJ2-1; TRBD2 matches 13 bases. The CDR3 has 16 amino acids. Germline V gives CDR1 ENHRY, CDR2 SYGVKD. V lost 7 bases, J lost 10 bases, and 13 bases stayed unmatched. The CDR3 DNA reads TGTGCCATCATGGGGGGGTCCGGACTAGCGGGGGCGGAGCAGTTCTTC. Translation: CAIMGGSGLAGAEQFF.

This clonotype appeared a few times. The chain recombines TRBV6-5 with TRBJ2-7; 10 bases fit TRBD2. Germline V CDR1 and CDR2: MNHEY, SVGAGI. V lost 5 bases to trimming and J lost 2 bases; unmatched junction nucleotides: 3. The CDR3 consists of 14 residues. CDR3 in amino acids: CASSASGSTYEQYF. The CDR3 region has the DNA TGTGCCAGCAGTGCTAGCGGGAGTACCTACGAGCAGTACTTC.

The chain has TRBV5-1 and TRBJ1-5; the D is unclear. Trimming cost V 0 bases and J 5 bases, with 6 bases left between them. The germline CDR1 and CDR2 sequences are SGHRS and YFSETQ. The CDR3 has 13 residues. The CDR3 nucleotides are TGCGCCAGCAGCTTGGCGCTCGATCAGCCCCAGCATTTT. This encodes CASSLALDQPQHF.

This clonotype has a single count. V and J are TRBV5-1 and TRBJ2-1; 11 positions agree with TRBD2. V dropped 4 bases and J dropped 8; count of bases not matched to a gene: 11. The germline V gene has CDR1 SGHRS and CDR2 YFSETQ. The CDR3 is made up of 16 amino acids. The CDR3 spells CASSETSGKQVYEQFF. CDR3 bases: TGCGCCAGCAGCGAGACTAGCGGGAAGCAGGTCTATGAGCAGTTCTTC.

V gene TRBV20-1 combines with J gene TRBJ2-3, with 13 bases matching TRBD2. The V gene end was trimmed by 6 bases and the J gene end by 2 bases; junction bases not matched to a gene: 14. CDR1 is DFQATT and CDR2 is SNEGSKA in the germline V gene (reference sequence). This CDR3 has 18 amino acids. Here the CDR3 DNA reads TGCAGTGCCCAATTGGGACTAGCGGGAACCTCGCTCACAGATACGCAGTATTTT. Translating it yields CSAQLGLAGTSLTDTQYF.

This clonotype showed up just a few times. The V gene is TRBV20-1, the J gene TRBJ1-5; D unclear. V was shortened by 0 bases and J by 0 bases, with 6 bases between the two germline ends. CDR3 size: 14 residues. Germline V CDR1 and CDR2: DFQATT, SNEGSKA (reference sequence). The chain's CDR3 is CSARDAHSNQPQHF. The CDR3 DNA reads TGCAGTGCTAGAGATGCGCATAGCAATCAGCCCCAGCATTTT.

As regards this clonotype: One junction end does not reproduce the germline sequence, and a read error may be involved. The V and J genes are TRBV13 and TRBJ2-5, with a possible D match to TRBD1 (6 bases). TRBJ2-7 explains the end of the DNA better; the J call may be wrong. Germline CDR1 is PRHDT and CDR2 is FYEKMQ (reference sequence). The CDR3 sequence is 14 residues long. The CDR3 is CTSSGAGAYGEQYF. The CDR3 bases are TGTACCAGCAGCGGAGCAGGGGCGTATGGCGAGCAGTACTTC.